Listed here are 25 T cell receptor beta chains from one sample, sequenced in a study of blood T cell repertoires in COVID-19. Libraries were prepared by immunoSEQ multiplex PCR; TCRdb keeps only in-frame clonotypes and omits some of them. This table has about 260,000 clones, around 90% appearing once. The sequenced sample was peripheral blood. All receptors derive from a human donor in a cohort sampled during active COVID-19.

This clone was detected once. V gene TRBV11-3 combines with J gene TRBJ2-2; TRBD1 aligns across 8 bases. Germline V gives CDR1 SGHNT, CDR2 YENEEA. Losses at the gene ends were 5 bases for V and 7 bases for J; bases not matched to a gene: 12. The CDR3 runs to 16 residues. The CDR3 region has the DNA TGTGCCAGCAGCGCCCGCAGGGGGCTAACGGGCGGGGAGCTGTTTTTT. Protein sequence: CASSARRGLTGGELFF.

In this sample, this clone turned up once. The chain combines TRBV6-5 with TRBJ1-1; D is undetermined. Looked up from germline, CDR1 is MNHEY and CDR2 is SVGAGI. Between the trimmed V and J ends, which lost 0 bases and 3 bases, there was a span of 11 bases. The CDR3 loop spans 15 amino acids. CDR3 region: CASSYSTVWDTEAFF. In DNA, the CDR3 is TGTGCCAGCAGTTACTCAACAGTGTGGGACACTGAAGCTTTCTTT.

The V gene is TRBV10-1, the J gene TRBJ2-2, with D possibly TRBD1 on 6 matching bases. The CDR3 totals 16 residues. V lost 0 bases, J lost 1 base, and 9 bases lay in between. Germline V gene sequence: CDR1 WNHNN, CDR2 SYGVQD (reference sequence). The DNA of the CDR3 is TGCGCCAGCAGTGAGTCCGGGACATTGAACACCGGGGAGCTGTTTTTT. It codes for CASSESGTLNTGELFF.

The chain joins TRBV7-3 to TRBJ2-2; D unresolved. The germline V and J ends were trimmed by 8 bases and 1 base, with 11 bases remaining between them. This CDR3 contains 14 residues. Germline values: CDR1 SGHTA, CDR2 FQGTGA. In DNA form, the CDR3 reads TGTGCCAGCTCCCGGGTGTGGAACACCGGGGAGCTGTTTTTT. It translates to CASSRVWNTGELFF.

J is TRBJ1-2 and V is TRBV18; 10 bases are a match to TRBD1. Germline V gene data show CDR1 as KGHSH and CDR2 as LQKENI. V trimming: 0 bases; J trimming: 9 bases; junction bases outside the gene matches: 10. CDR3 size: 16 residues. DNA of the CDR3: TGTGCCAGCTCACCACCTGGGCTCGACAGGGGGCATAGCTACACCTTC. Its translation: CASSPPGLDRGHSYTF.

The rearrangement joins TRBV28 to TRBJ2-1; the D gene is possibly TRBD2 (6 bases). CDR1 and CDR2 (germline): MDHEN, SYDVKM. V lost 3 bases and J 9 bases, leaving 9 bases between the germline ends. CDR3 length equals 12 residues. This CDR3 reads CASSFGGLEQFF. DNA for the CDR3: TGTGCCAGCAGTTTCGGAGGGCTTGAGCAGTTCTTC.

The rearrangement links TRBV7-2 to TRBJ1-1; D uncertain. CDR3 length: 16 residues. Germline V gene lookup returns CDR1 SGHTA and CDR2 FQGNSA. The V end lost 2 bases, the J end lost 1 base, and 14 bases lay between the germline ends. The CDR3 reads CASSLSGFTENTEAFF. CDR3 sequence (DNA): TGTGCCAGCAGCTTAAGCGGGTTTACAGAGAACACTGAAGCTTTCTTT.

This chain connects TRBV6-4 to TRBJ2-1; 7 nucleotides match TRBD2. Losses at the gene ends were 2 bases for V and 5 bases for J; bases not matched to a gene: 18. Germline lookup yields CDR1 MRHNA and CDR2 SNTAGT. The CDR3 sequence is 19 residues long. Here the CDR3 reads CASSDHALLSGPGNNEQFF. Here the CDR3 DNA reads TGTGCCAGCAGTGACCACGCCCTCCTTAGCGGGCCTGGGAACAATGAGCAGTTCTTC.

The chain uses TRBV5-6 and TRBJ1-1, with D perhaps TRBD1 (5 bases). V lost 1 base and J lost 1, with 20 bases in between. There are 18 residues in the CDR3. Per the germline V gene, CDR1 is SGHDT and CDR2 is YYEEEE. This CDR3 reads CASSLIEAGFFQNTEAFF. In nucleotides, the CDR3 is TGTGCCAGCAGCTTGATTGAGGCAGGGTTCTTTCAGAACACTGAAGCTTTCTTT.

This chain links TRBV2 with TRBJ2-1, with D possibly TRBD1 on 5 matching bases. CDR3 length: 13 residues. Germline V lookup: CDR1 SNHLY, CDR2 FYNNEI. V lost 2 bases and J lost 3, with 5 bases in between. CDR3 sequence: CASSETGYNEQFF. The CDR3 DNA is TGTGCCAGCAGTGAAACAGGCTACAATGAGCAGTTCTTC.

The chain uses TRBV13 and TRBJ1-4, with 9 bases identical to TRBD1. From germline, CDR1 is PRHDT and CDR2 FYEKMQ (reference sequence). Losses at the gene ends were 6 bases for V and 7 bases for J; bases not matched to a gene: 6. The CDR3 has 14 amino acids. The CDR3 nucleotides read TGTGCCAGCAGAGCGGGACAGGGTATTGAAAAACTGTTTTTT. Its protein is CASRAGQGIEKLFF. Full variable domain (rest looked up from reference TRBV13 and TRBJ1-4): AAGVIQSPRHLIKEKRETATLKCYPIPRHDTVYWYQQGPGQDPQFLISFYEKMQSDKGSIPDRFSAQQFSDYHSELNMSSLELGDSALYFCASRAGQGIEKLFFGSGTQLSVL.

Only one count was recorded for this clone. The CDR3 DNA follows: TGTGCCAGCAGTGGGGAGTCTGAAGCTTTCTTT. It translates to CASSGESEAFF. This chain links TRBV2 with TRBJ1-1, with D uncertain. This CDR3 is built from 11 residues. Trimming took 4 bases from V and 6 from J, leaving 6 bases between them. Germline CDR1 reads SNHLY; CDR2 reads FYNNEI. Using reference TRBV2 and TRBJ1-1 for the parts outside the CDR3, the full variable domain is EPEVTQTPSHQVTQMGQEVILRCVPISNHLYFYWYRQILGQKVEFLVSFYNNEISEKSEIFDDQFSVERPDGSNFTLKIRSTKLEDSAMYFCASSGESEAFFGQGTRLTVV.

The chain couples TRBV27 to TRBJ1-6, with a weak D call TRBD1 (6 bases). Germline CDR1 MNHEY, CDR2 SMNVEV (reference sequence). V lost 6 bases and J 6 bases, leaving 18 bases between the germline ends. The CDR3 runs to 16 residues. The CDR3 DNA sequence: TGTGCCAGCAGAACAGGGTCTTCCTTACGTAATTCACCCCTCCACTTT. Its translation is CASRTGSSLRNSPLHF.

The chain links TRBV2 to TRBJ1-1, with D perhaps matching TRBD1 (5 bases). The CDR3 runs 17 residues. CDR1 and CDR2 (germline): SNHLY, FYNNEI. Deletions cut 4 bases from V and 0 bases from J, with 18 bases between. The CDR3 protein is CASSGMQGNFMNTEAFF. Written as DNA, the CDR3 is TGTGCCAGCAGTGGGATGCAGGGCAACTTCATGAACACTGAAGCTTTCTTT.

J is TRBJ1-5 and V is TRBV2, with 11 bases that match TRBD1. V was pared by 5 bases and J by 4 bases, with 7 bases of the junction left unmatched. This CDR3 spans 16 amino acids. The germline V gene has CDR1 SNHLY and CDR2 FYNNEI. CDR3 nucleotides: TGTGCCAGCAGTCGGACAGGGGGCGGTTTAAATCAGCCCCAGCATTTT. Its translation: CASSRTGGGLNQPQHF. The variable domain in full, completed from reference TRBV2 and TRBJ1-5, reads EPEVTQTPSHQVTQMGQEVILRCVPISNHLYFYWYRQILGQKVEFLVSFYNNEISEKSEIFDDQFSVERPDGSNFTLKIRSTKLEDSAMYFCASSRTGGGLNQPQHFGDGTRLSIL.

V and J are TRBV6-1 and TRBJ1-6, with unresolved D. There are 15 residues in the CDR3. V lost 3 bases and J lost 6, with 12 bases in between. The germline V gene encodes CDR1 MNHNS and CDR2 SASEGT. The CDR3 DNA reads as TGTGCCAGCAGTGACCTGTCCCGTAGTAATTCACCCCTCCACTTT. This encodes CASSDLSRSNSPLHF.

The CDR3, as DNA: TGCAGTGCTAGTTCCGGGACAGGGGATTTGAATAGCAATCAGCCCCAGCATTTT. Translated: CSASSGTGDLNSNQPQHF. The chain is built from TRBV20-1 and TRBJ1-5, with 10 bases aligning to TRBD1. V trimming: 3 bases; J trimming: 0 bases; junction bases outside the gene matches: 11. This CDR3 has 18 amino acids. Germline values: CDR1 DFQATT, CDR2 SNEGSKA (reference sequence).

In this sample, this clone turned up a few times. The chain links TRBV27 to TRBJ2-7, with 7 bases fitting TRBD2. The CDR3 sequence is 15 residues long. V shed 5 bases, J shed 0 bases, and the junction held 7 bases outside the gene matches. Germline V CDR1 and CDR2: MNHEY, SMNVEV (reference sequence). This chain's CDR3 is CASSPRGLPSYEQYF. In DNA, the CDR3 is TGTGCCAGCAGTCCCCGGGGACTACCCTCCTACGAGCAGTACTTC.

The genes are TRBV7-9 and TRBJ2-5, with 7 bases lining up with TRBD1. Germline V gives CDR1 SEHNR, CDR2 FQNEAQ (reference sequence). The CDR3 is made up of 19 amino acids. Unmatched junction bases numbered 16, after V lost 2 bases and J lost 1 base. CDR3 residues: CASSLSVTGRRLRQETQYF. The CDR3 bases are TGTGCCAGCAGCTTATCCGTGACAGGGAGACGTTTGCGCCAAGAGACCCAGTACTTC.

This sequence joins TRBV6-5 and TRBJ1-1; D is possibly TRBD1 (5 bases). There are 14 residues in the CDR3. From germline, CDR1 is MNHEY and CDR2 SVGAGI. V gave up 8 bases and J gave up 5 bases, with 18 bases separating them. The CDR3 DNA follows: TGTGCCAGCGAACGTAGCAGGGAGGGGACTGAAGCTTTCTTT. Amino acids: CASERSREGTEAFF.

The rearrangement links TRBV3-1 (or the pseudogene TRBV3-2) to TRBJ2-7; 9 bases agree with TRBD1. Germline CDR1 is LGHDT and CDR2 is YNNKEL (reference sequence). V lost 4 bases, J lost 12 bases, and 7 bases stayed unmatched. CDR3 length: 12 residues. CDR3 nucleotide sequence: TGTGCCAGCAGCCTACAAGGGACAGGGCGGTACTTC. The encoded protein is CASSLQGTGRYF.

V gene TRBV7-2 combines with J gene TRBJ1-2; a weak D match, TRBD1 (6 bases). The CDR3 is 16 amino acids. Germline CDR1 is SGHTA and CDR2 is FQGNSA. Trimming removed 2 bases at V and 6 bases at J, with 19 bases between. CDR3 in amino acids: CASSLWGRTGSDGYTF. The CDR3 DNA reads TGTGCCAGCAGCTTATGGGGACGAACAGGGAGCGATGGCTACACCTTC.

The V and J genes are TRBV6-5 and TRBJ2-7, with D perhaps matching TRBD2 (6 bases). V lost 2 bases to trimming and J lost 3 bases, with 14 bases between them. The CDR3 has 15 residues. Looked up from germline, CDR1 is MNHEY and CDR2 is SVGAGI. The CDR3 DNA reads as TGTGCCAGCAGTTACCGACGGGAGTCGTACTACGAGCAGTACTTC. Translation gives CASSYRRESYYEQYF.

The chain has TRBV10-1 and TRBJ1-2; tentative D call: TRBD1 (6 bases). V lost 2 bases, J lost 2 bases, and 21 bases lay in between. The CDR3 is 18 amino acids. CDR1 WNHNN and CDR2 SYGVQD come from the germline V gene (reference sequence). The CDR3 reads CASSERGGRDPPNYGYTF. The CDR3, as DNA: TGCGCCAGCAGTGAGAGGGGGGGCAGGGACCCTCCCAACTATGGCTACACCTTC.

This clone was detected once. Other DNA sequences in the sample encode the same CDR3. The chain combines TRBV19 with TRBJ1-6, with no clear D. Per germline, CDR1 LNHDA and CDR2 SQIVND (reference sequence). The CDR3 has 12 residues. Trimming took 3 bases from V and 9 from J, leaving 6 bases between them. The CDR3 loop reads CASSIVGSPLHF. As DNA, the CDR3 is TGTGCCAGTAGTATCGTCGGTTCACCCCTCCACTTT. Combining the CDR3 with reference TRBV19 and TRBJ1-6 gives the whole variable domain DGGITQSPKYLFRKEGQNVTLSCEQNLNHDAMYWYRQDPGQGLRLIYYSQIVNDFQKGDIAEGYSVSREKKESFPLTVTSAQKNPTAFYLCASSIVGSPLHFGNGTRLTVT.